These 11 T cell receptor beta chains originate from one sample sequenced in a study of memory CD4+ T cells and cytomegalovirus serostatus. The sort gate was single viable CD3+CD4+CD8-CD45RO+ cells for memory CD4+ T cells. Sequencing used immunoSEQ multiplex PCR; TCRdb keeps in-frame clones, though not all of them. The data contain around 63,000 clones, 60% to 85% of them seen just once; the ten biggest clones take up 4% to 5.5%. Material: memory CD4+ T cells from blood. Every receptor here comes from an adult in good health and CMV-seropositive.

The rearrangement joins TRBV7-2 to TRBJ2-7; TRBD1 might be the D (5 bases). V was clipped by 2 bases and J by 7 bases, with 12 bases between them. CDR1 SGHTA and CDR2 FQGNSA come from the germline V gene. The CDR3 is 13 amino acids. The CDR3 DNA reads as TGTGCCAGCAGCTTAAGGGTAACAGGAGAGCAGTACTTC. This translates into CASSLRVTGEQYF. The variable domain in full, completed from reference TRBV7-2 and TRBJ2-7, reads GAGVSQSPSNKVTEKGKDVELRCDPISGHTALYWYRQSLGQGLEFLIYFQGNSAPDKSGLPSDRFSAERTGGSVSTLTIQRTQQEDSAVYLCASSLRVTGEQYFGPGTRLTVT.

The genes are TRBV19 and TRBJ2-7; TRBD2 matches 7 bases. The CDR3 runs to 13 residues. J was trimmed by 2 bases and V by 5 bases; bases with no gene match: 3. The V gene's germline CDR1 is LNHDA and CDR2 SQIVND (reference sequence). CDR3 coding DNA: TGTGCCAGTAGTCGGGACTACCCCTACGAGCAGTACTTC. Amino acid sequence: CASSRDYPYEQYF.

V is TRBV30 and J is TRBJ1-3; D not resolved. Between the trimmed V and J ends, which lost 4 bases and 0 bases, there was a span of 7 bases. The CDR3 sequence is 13 residues long. Germline CDR1 is GTSNPN and CDR2 is SVGIG (reference sequence). CDR3 nucleotides: TGTGCCTGGAAGACACACTCTGGAAACACCATATATTTT. Its translation: CAWKTHSGNTIYF.

The V and J genes are TRBV6-1 and TRBJ1-5; tentative D call: TRBD1 (6 bases). The CDR3 covers 13 residues. Germline CDR1 is MNHNS and CDR2 is SASEGT. The ends were cut back, 8 bases at V and 5 bases at J, with 13 bases in the middle. The CDR3 DNA reads as TGTGCCAGCTCGTGGACAGTCGATCAGCCCCAGCATTTT. It yields the protein CASSWTVDQPQHF.

J is TRBJ1-2 and V is TRBV28; maybe TRBD1 (5 bases). The CDR3 covers 13 residues. V lost 6 bases to trimming and J lost 4 bases, with 12 bases between them. In germline, CDR1 is MDHEN, CDR2 SYDVKM. CDR3 DNA: TGTGCCAGCAGCTCGGACAACCCCTATGGCTACACCTTC. It is translated as CASSSDNPYGYTF.

This sequence joins TRBV28 and TRBJ1-2, with D uncertain. The CDR3 covers 13 residues. The ends were cut back, 6 bases at V and 3 bases at J, with 11 bases in the middle. Germline CDR1 MDHEN, CDR2 SYDVKM. The CDR3 nucleotides are TGTGCCAGCAGAATTGGTGACTACTATGGCTACACCTTC. Translation: CASRIGDYYGYTF.

The J gene is TRBJ2-3, the V gene TRBV5-4; D is undetermined. The CDR3 totals 15 residues. The germline V and J ends were trimmed by 1 base and 0 bases, with 9 bases remaining between them. Looked up from germline, CDR1 is SGHNT and CDR2 is YYREEE (reference sequence). The CDR3 here is CASSLRVQSTDTQYF. DNA of the CDR3: TGTGCCAGCAGCTTGAGGGTCCAGAGCACAGATACGCAGTATTTT.

The sample holds a few counts of this clone. The chain is built from TRBV5-8 and TRBJ2-7; 10 bases line up with TRBD2. V gave up 1 base and J gave up 3 bases; unmatched junction bases: 4. The CDR3 is made up of 15 amino acids. In germline, CDR1 is SGHTS, CDR2 YDEGEE. The DNA for the CDR3 is TGTGCCAGCAGCTTGCTAGCGGGAGCCCTCTACGAGCAGTACTTC. This encodes CASSLLAGALYEQYF.

V usage is TRBV13 and J usage is TRBJ2-5; 11 bases agree with TRBD1. Germline CDR1 reads PRHDT; CDR2 reads FYEKMQ (reference sequence). The V segment lost 5 bases and the J segment 10 bases; nucleotides outside the gene matches: 12. The CDR3 contains 15 residues. CDR3 protein: CASSPPKGQGEIQYF. The CDR3, as DNA: TGTGCCAGCAGCCCCCCCAAGGGACAGGGGGAAATCCAGTACTTC.

This chain links TRBV6-1 with TRBJ1-4; 7 bases match TRBD1. The CDR3 loop spans 15 amino acids. CDR1 is MNHNS and CDR2 is SASEGT in the germline V gene. V was clipped by 1 base and J by 7 bases; unmatched bases: 6. The CDR3: CASSEVTGEGEKLFF. DNA for the CDR3: TGTGCCAGCAGTGAAGTAACAGGGGAGGGTGAAAAACTGTTTTTT.

The genes are TRBV5-4 and TRBJ2-7; 10 bases fit TRBD1. The CDR3 spans 15 residues. Trimming took 4 bases from V and 2 from J; bases not matched to a gene: 6. Germline V gene lookup returns CDR1 SGHNT and CDR2 YYREEE (reference sequence). CDR3: CASSPRDRGTYEQYF. Written as DNA, the CDR3 is TGTGCCAGCAGCCCCCGGGACAGGGGAACCTACGAGCAGTACTTC.